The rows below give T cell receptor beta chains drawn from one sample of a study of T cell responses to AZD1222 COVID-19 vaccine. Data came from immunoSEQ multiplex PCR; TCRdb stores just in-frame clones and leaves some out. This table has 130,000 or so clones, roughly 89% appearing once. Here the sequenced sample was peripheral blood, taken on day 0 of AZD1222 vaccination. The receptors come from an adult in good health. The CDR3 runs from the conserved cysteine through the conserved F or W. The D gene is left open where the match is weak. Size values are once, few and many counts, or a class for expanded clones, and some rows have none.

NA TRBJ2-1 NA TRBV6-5 CASSYSNMNEQFF TGTGCCAGCAGTTACTCGAACATGAATGAGCAGTTCTTC
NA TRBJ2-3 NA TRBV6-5 CASSSPPGGGGDTQYF TGTGCCAGCAGTTCCCCCCCGGGGGGCGGGGGCGATACGCAGTATTTT
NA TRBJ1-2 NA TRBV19 CASIDWSILHYGYTF TGTGCCAGTATCGATTGGTCTATTCTCCACTATGGCTACACCTTC
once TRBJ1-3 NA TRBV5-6 CASTLQGISGNTIYF TGTGCCAGCACCCTACAGGGAATCTCTGGAAACACCATATATTTT
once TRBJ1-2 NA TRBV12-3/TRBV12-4 CAVVGPPNYGYTF TGTGCCGTCGTCGGTCCACCTAACTATGGCTACACCTTC
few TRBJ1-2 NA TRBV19 CASSLDGTIYGYTF TGTGCCAGTAGTCTCGACGGGACTATCTATGGCTACACCTTC
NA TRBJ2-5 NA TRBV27 CASRALGETQYF TGTGCCAGCCGGGCCCTAGGAGAGACCCAGTACTTC
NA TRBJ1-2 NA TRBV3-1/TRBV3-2 CASAGGSNYGYTF TGTGCCAGCGCCGGTGGTTCTAACTATGGCTACACCTTC
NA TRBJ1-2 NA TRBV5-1 CASSLGSLGYGYTF TGCGCCAGCAGCTTAGGCAGCCTGGGATATGGCTACACCTTC
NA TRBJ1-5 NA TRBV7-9 CASSLLDSNQPQHF TGTGCCAGCAGCTTATTAGATAGCAATCAGCCCCAGCATTTT
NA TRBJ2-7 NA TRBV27 CASSLVGEEQYF TGTGCCAGCAGTTTAGTGGGGGAGGAGCAGTACTTC
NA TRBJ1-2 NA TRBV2 CASSGSRDYGYTF TGTGCCAGCAGTGGTAGCAGGGATTATGGCTACACCTTC
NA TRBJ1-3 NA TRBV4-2 CASSQGVGNTIYF TGTGCCAGCAGCCAGGGAGTCGGAAACACCATATATTTT
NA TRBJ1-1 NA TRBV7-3 CASSGPGNTEAFF TGTGCCAGCAGCGGACCCGGGAACACTGAAGCTTTCTTT
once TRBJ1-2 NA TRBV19 CASSTARVGYTF TGTGCCAGTAGTACGGCAAGGGTCGGCTACACCTTC
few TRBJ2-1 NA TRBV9 CASSVVEGTYNEQFF TGTGCCAGCAGCGTAGTAGAGGGAACCTACAATGAGCAGTTCTTC